The clone carrying this T cell receptor beta chain was recorded only once. The sample originates from a study of blood T cell repertoires in COVID-19. For the study at large: The study drew acute and convalescent COVID-19 samples from the United States, Italy and Spain.

Original data processing: Nucleated cell counts were estimated from reference gene primer amplification. Sequencing was performed with immunoSEQ multiplex PCR; in TCRdb, only in-frame clones are kept and a portion is missing. The DNA was the basis for D and trimming; V, J and clone size are from that table. The sample has a few hundred thousand clones, about 68% seen once. The V gene lost 6 bases and the J gene lost 0 bases, with 19 bases spanning the gap. The CDR3 is 17 amino acids. Germline V gene sequence: CDR1 WSHSY, CDR2 SAAADI. The chain recombines TRBV10-2 with TRBJ2-3; TRBD1 might be the D (6 bases). Input material: peripheral blood. The sequence derives from an elderly woman with acute or convalescent COVID-19. The CDR3 DNA sequence: TGCGCCAGCAGCTCGGGACAACTACGCTCTAGCACAGATACGCAGTATTTT. This translates into CASSSGQLRSSTDTQYF.